This record looks at one T cell receptor beta chain sequence and its context. The antigen is not known. Using RNA transcripts as the source, TCR beta CDR3 regions were amplified. TCR CDR3 regions were first amplified by RT-PCR with HTBI primers. MiXCR was run by TCRdb on the multiplex PCR reads, yielding one entry per CDR3 protein. The table shows around 540,000 distinct CDR3 sequences, with around 46% occurring only once. The sample belongs to a study of T cells in Graves' hyperthyroidism and ophthalmopathy. Regarding the study as a whole: Separating ophthalmopathy from stable hyperthyroidism was achieved by a 13 V-J model. Model-based prediction identified ophthalmopathy a median about 6 months prior to its onset. Blood held most thyroid clonotypes expanded above 0.001 frequency.

Germline loops: CDR1 SGHRS, CDR2 YFSETQ. This CDR3 is 15 amino acids long. Trimming stripped 1 base from V and 0 bases from J, with 7 bases between. Orbital computed tomography, thyroid ultrasound, serum thyroxine and TRAb, and clinical symptoms together informed the diagnoses. The TCR was taken from a woman between 18 and 29 years old with Graves' hyperthyroidism. V gene TRBV5-1 combines with J gene TRBJ1-4; D is uncertain. Sequencing was carried out using peripheral blood or thyroid tissue (not recorded which). Here the CDR3 reads CASSLTATTNEKLFF. DNA of the CDR3: TGCGCCAGCAGCTTGACGGCAACAACTAATGAAAAACTGTTTTTT.